This T cell receptor (beta chain) emerged from a study of OX40 agonist ivuxolimab in advanced cancers. The data were produced by immunoSEQ multiplex PCR, yet TCRdb's version contains in-frame clones alone and is incomplete. Among under 45,000 clones listed, 60% to 80% were seen once. Anyone with autoimmune disease history or systemic immunosuppression was excluded. Material: CD4+ or CD8+ T cells sorted from blood, obtained in a trial of the OX40 agonist ivuxolimab. The TCR comes from an adult with an advanced solid tumor such as melanoma, head and neck, liver or kidney cancer.

Here the CDR3 reads CASRAPDTDTQYF. The CDR3 region has the DNA TGTGCCAGCCGCGCCCCGGACACAGATACGCAGTATTTT. The chain carries TRBV2 and TRBJ2-3; D is unclear. CDR1 and CDR2 (germline): SNHLY, FYNNEI. Trimming left V 8 bases short and J 2 bases short, with 11 bases between. This CDR3 is 13 amino acids long.